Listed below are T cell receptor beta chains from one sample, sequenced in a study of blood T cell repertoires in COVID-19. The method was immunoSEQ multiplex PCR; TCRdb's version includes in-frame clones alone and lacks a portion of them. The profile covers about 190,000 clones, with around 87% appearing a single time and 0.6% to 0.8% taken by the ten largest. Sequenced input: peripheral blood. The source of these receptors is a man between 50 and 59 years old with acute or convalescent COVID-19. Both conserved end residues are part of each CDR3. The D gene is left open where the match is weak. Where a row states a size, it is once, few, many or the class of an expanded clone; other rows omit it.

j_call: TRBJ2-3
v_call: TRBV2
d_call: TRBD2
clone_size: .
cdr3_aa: CASSGSGVSTDTQYF
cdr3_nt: TGTGCCAGCAGTGGAAGCGGGGTTAGCACAGATACGCAGTATTTT

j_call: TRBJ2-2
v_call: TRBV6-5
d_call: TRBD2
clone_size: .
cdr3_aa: CASRAGGLSTGELFF
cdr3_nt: TGTGCCAGCCGGGCGGGGGGCTTGAGCACCGGGGAGCTGTTTTTT

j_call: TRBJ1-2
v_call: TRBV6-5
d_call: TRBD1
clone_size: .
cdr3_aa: CATTGGAVYGYTF
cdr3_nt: TGTGCCACCACAGGGGGCGCGGTCTATGGCTACACCTTC

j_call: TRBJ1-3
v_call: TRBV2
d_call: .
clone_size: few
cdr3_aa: CASSLSRTGSSGNTIYF
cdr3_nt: TGTGCCAGCAGCCTAAGCAGGACGGGGTCCTCTGGAAACACCATATATTTT

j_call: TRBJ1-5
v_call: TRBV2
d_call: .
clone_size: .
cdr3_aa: CASRAEHQPQHF
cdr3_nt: TGTGCCAGCAGGGCGGAACATCAGCCCCAGCATTTT

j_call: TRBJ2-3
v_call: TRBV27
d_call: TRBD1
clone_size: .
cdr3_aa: CASSSYAGGPFTDTQYF
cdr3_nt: TGTGCCAGCAGTTCATACGCAGGGGGCCCTTTTACAGATACGCAGTATTTT

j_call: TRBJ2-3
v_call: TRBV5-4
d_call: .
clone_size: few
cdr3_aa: CASRKGGTDTQYF
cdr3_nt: TGTGCCAGCAGAAAAGGGGGCACAGATACGCAGTATTTT

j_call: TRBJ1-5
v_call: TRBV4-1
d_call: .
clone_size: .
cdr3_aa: CASSQDLQSNQPQHF
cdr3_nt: TGCGCCAGCAGCCAAGATTTGCAGAGCAATCAGCCCCAGCATTTT

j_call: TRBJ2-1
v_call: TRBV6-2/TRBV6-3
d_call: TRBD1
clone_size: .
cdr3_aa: CASSRDRALGEQFF
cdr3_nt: TGTGCCAGCAGCCGGGACAGGGCCTTAGGTGAGCAGTTCTTC

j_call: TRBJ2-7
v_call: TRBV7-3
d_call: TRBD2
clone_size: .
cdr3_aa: CASSLAGGPSYEQYF
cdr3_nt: TGTGCCAGCAGCTTAGCGGGAGGCCCATCCTACGAGCAGTACTTC

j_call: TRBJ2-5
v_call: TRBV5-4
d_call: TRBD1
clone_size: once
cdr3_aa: CASRGQGMETQYF
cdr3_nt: TGTGCCAGCAGGGGACAGGGGATGGAGACCCAGTACTTC

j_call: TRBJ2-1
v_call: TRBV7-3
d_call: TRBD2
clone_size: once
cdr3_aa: CASSLMGTSGITAYNEQFF
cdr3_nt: TGTGCCAGCAGCTTAATGGGGACTAGCGGGATTACAGCCTACAATGAGCAGTTCTTC

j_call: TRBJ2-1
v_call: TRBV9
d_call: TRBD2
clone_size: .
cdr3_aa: CASSPSGIRENEQFF
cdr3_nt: TGTGCCAGCAGCCCAAGCGGGATTCGGGAAAATGAGCAGTTCTTC

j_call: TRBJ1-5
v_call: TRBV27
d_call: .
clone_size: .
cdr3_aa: CASSLFWSGNQPQHF
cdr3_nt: TGTGCCAGCAGTTTATTTTGGAGCGGGAATCAGCCCCAGCATTTT

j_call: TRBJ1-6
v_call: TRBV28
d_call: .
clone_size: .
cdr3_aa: CASSLEQGVFNSPLHF
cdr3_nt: TGTGCCAGCAGTTTAGAGCAGGGCGTGTTTAATTCACCCCTCCACTTT

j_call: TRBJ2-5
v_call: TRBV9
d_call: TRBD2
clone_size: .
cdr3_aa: CASSVDTGGQETQYF
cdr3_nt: TGTGCCAGCAGCGTAGACACCGGGGGGCAAGAGACCCAGTACTTC

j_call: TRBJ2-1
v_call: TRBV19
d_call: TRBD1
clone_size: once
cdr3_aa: CASSTPGTVPTREQFF
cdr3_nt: TGTGCCAGTAGTACCCCGGGGACAGTTCCTACAAGGGAGCAGTTCTTC

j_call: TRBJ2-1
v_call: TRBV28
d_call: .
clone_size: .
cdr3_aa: CASRFNTYLSSYNEQFF
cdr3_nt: TGTGCCAGCAGATTTAATACTTATCTAAGCTCCTACAATGAGCAGTTCTTC

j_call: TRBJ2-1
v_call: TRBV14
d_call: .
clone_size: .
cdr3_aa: CASSPRRGEGSYNEQFF
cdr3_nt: TGTGCCAGCAGCCCGCGCAGGGGCGAAGGCTCCTACAATGAGCAGTTCTTC

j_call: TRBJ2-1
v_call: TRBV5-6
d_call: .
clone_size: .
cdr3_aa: CASSLVGGNSYNEQFF
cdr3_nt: TGTGCCAGCAGCTTGGTTGGGGGCAACTCCTACAATGAGCAGTTCTTC

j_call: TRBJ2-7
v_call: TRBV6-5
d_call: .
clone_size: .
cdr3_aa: CASVRPGSPYEQYF
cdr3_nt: TGTGCCAGCGTTAGACCAGGGTCACCTTACGAGCAGTACTTC

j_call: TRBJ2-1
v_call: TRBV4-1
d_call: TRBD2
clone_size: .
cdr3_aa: CASSQYLIAGGYNEQFF
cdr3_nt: TGCGCCAGCAGCCAATACCTCATAGCGGGAGGGTACAATGAGCAGTTCTTC

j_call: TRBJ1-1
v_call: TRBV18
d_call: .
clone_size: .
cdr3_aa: CASSPRTDTEAFF
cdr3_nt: TGTGCCAGCTCACCCCGGACAGACACTGAAGCTTTCTTT

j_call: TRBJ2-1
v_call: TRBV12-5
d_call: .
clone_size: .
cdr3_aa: CASGFQDRPYNEQFF
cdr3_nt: TGTGCTAGTGGTTTTCAGGACAGACCTTACAATGAGCAGTTCTTC

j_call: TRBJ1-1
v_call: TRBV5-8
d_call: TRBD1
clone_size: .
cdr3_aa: CASSPRTGRNTEAFF
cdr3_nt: TGTGCCAGCAGCCCAAGGACAGGGCGGAACACTGAAGCTTTCTTT

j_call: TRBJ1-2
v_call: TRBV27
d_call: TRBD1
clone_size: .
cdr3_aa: CASRTGGAHGYTF
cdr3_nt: TGTGCCAGCAGGACAGGGGGCGCACATGGCTACACCTTC